The T cell receptor beta chain under discussion was sequenced for a study of shared clonotypes between healthy human individuals. Study context: Plates per donor: three CD4 naive, three CD4 memory, two CD8 naive, one CD8 memory. Study observations and caveats: Among donors, the sharing of clonotypes was expected to be influenced by sequencing depth.

All donors were healthy HIV-negative adults lacking recent acute infections or vaccinations. TCRdb's table, derived via immunoSEQ multiplex PCR, lists solely in-frame clones and lacks some. The table shows approximately 2,300,000 clones, with 85% to 95% occurring only once. Per germline, CDR1 SGHRS and CDR2 YFSETQ. The CDR3 is 14 amino acids. Comments on this clone: Its antigen is still unknown. The junction shows a germline mismatch at one end, possibly a read error.

V and J are TRBV5-1 and TRBJ1-5; D may be TRBD1 (6 bases). The source of this sequence is a man aged 18-30 years in good health. Some clones in this sample may be carry-over from other donors' samples. The sequenced sample was naive CD4+ T cells from PBMCs. As to subset: CD45RA+ positively selected. In DNA form, the CDR3 reads TGCGCCAGCAGCTTGGACGGGGGCAATCAGTCCCAGCATTTT. Translated, it gives CASSLDGGNQSQHF. The entire variable domain, with the rest obtained from reference TRBV5-1 and TRBJ1-5, is as follows: KAGVTQTPRYLIKTRGQQVTLSCSPISGHRSVSWYQQTPGQGLQFLFEYFSETQRNKGNFPGRFSGRQFSNSRSEMNVSTLELGDSALYLCASSLDGGNQSQHFGDGTRLSIL.